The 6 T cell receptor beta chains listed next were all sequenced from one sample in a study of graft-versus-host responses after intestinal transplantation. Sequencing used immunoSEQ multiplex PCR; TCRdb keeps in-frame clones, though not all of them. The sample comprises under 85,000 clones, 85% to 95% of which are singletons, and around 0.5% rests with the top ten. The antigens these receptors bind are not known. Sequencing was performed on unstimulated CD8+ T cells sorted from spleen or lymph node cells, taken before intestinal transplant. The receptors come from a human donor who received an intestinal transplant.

The CDR3 coding sequence is TGTGCCAGCAGCCATACTAGCCCGCCCGATACGCAGTATTTT. Amino acids: CASSHTSPPDTQYF. V usage is TRBV11-1 and J usage is TRBJ2-3; perhaps TRBD2 as D (6 bases). Trimming removed 5 bases at V and 6 bases at J, with 15 bases between. The CDR3 consists of 14 residues. CDR1 is SGHAT, CDR2 FQDESV, per germline (reference sequence).

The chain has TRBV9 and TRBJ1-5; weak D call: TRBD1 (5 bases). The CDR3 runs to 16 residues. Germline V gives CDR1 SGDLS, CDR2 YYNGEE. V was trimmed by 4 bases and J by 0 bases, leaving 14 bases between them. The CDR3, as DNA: TGTGCCAGCAGCTCACTGGGACCGACTAGCAATCAGCCCCAGCATTTT. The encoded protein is CASSSLGPTSNQPQHF.

CDR3 DNA sequence: TGTGCCAGCAGTTCTTTAGCGGGAGTCCAGGGGACAGATACGCAGTATTTT. Its translation: CASSSLAGVQGTDTQYF. The gene calls are TRBV27 and TRBJ2-3, with 9 nucleotides matching TRBD2. Germline V gene lookup returns CDR1 MNHEY and CDR2 SMNVEV (reference sequence). The CDR3 extends over 17 amino acids. V lost 4 bases, J lost 3 bases, and 11 bases stayed unmatched.

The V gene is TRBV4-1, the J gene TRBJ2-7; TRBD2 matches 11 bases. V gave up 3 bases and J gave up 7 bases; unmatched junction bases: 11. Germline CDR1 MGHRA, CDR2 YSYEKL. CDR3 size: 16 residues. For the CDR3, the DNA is TGCGCCAGCAGCCACACATTTCTAGCGGGAGGAGGTGAGCAGTACTTC. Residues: CASSHTFLAGGGEQYF.

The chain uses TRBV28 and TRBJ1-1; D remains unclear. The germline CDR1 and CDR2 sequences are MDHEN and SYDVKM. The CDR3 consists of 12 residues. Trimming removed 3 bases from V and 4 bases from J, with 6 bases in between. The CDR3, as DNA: TGTGCCAGCAGTTTCGACGTCACTGAAGCTTTCTTT. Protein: CASSFDVTEAFF.

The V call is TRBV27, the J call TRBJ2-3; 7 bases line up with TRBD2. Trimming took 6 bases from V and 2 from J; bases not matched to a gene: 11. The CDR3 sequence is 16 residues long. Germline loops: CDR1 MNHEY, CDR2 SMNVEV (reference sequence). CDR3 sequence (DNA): TGTGCCAGCAGGGAGCTAGCGGCGGGGCACACAGATACGCAGTATTTT. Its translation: CASRELAAGHTDTQYF.